This TCR beta chain was sequenced during a study of glioma-infiltrating T cells. The sample holds a few counts of this clonotype. Using RNA template, CDR3s of TCR alpha and beta were amplified with iRepertoire arm-PCR. TCRdb re-called the multiplex PCR reads with MiXCR, one entry per CDR3 protein. Here the sample spans about 99,000 distinct CDR3 sequences, around 28% being singletons. The CDR3 has 17 amino acids. CDR1 is DFQATT and CDR2 is SNEGSKA in the germline V gene (reference sequence). J gave up 3 bases and V 0 bases, and 10 bases lay outside the gene matches. The chain uses TRBV20-1 and TRBJ1-3; 8 bases match TRBD1. Specimen: glioma tissue, nonneoplastic brain tissue, or PBMCs (not recorded which). This TCR came from a human donor with low-grade glioma or glioblastoma, undergoing nonglioma brain surgery, or in good health (not recorded which). CDR3 DNA: TGCAGTGCTAGAGATGCCACAGGGGGTTCTTTTGGAAACACCATATATTTT. It yields the protein CSARDATGGSFGNTIYF.